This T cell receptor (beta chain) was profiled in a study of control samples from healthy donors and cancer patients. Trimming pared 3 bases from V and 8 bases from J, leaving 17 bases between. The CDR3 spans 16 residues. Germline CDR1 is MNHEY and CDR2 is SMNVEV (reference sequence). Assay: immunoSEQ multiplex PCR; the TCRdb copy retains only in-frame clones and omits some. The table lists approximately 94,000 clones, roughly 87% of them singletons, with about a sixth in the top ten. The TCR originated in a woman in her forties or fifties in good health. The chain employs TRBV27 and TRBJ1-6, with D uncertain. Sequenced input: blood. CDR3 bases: TGTGCCAGCAGTTTTGGGAGTTTGTTAGGTCATTCACCCCTCCACTTT. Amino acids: CASSFGSLLGHSPLHF.